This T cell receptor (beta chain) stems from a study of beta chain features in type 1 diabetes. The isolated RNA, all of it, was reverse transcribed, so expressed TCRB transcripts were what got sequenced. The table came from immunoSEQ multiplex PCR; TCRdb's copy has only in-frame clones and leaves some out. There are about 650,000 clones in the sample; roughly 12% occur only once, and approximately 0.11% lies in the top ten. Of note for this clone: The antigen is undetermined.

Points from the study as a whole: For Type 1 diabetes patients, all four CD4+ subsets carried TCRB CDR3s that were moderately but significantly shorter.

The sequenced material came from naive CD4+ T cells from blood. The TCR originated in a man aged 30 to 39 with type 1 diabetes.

This CDR3 reads CASSLGTFQETQYF. Here the CDR3 DNA reads TGTGCCAGTAGTCTTGGGACATTTCAAGAGACCCAGTACTTC. The chain recombines TRBV19 with TRBJ2-5, with D perhaps matching TRBD1 (6 bases). This CDR3 contains 14 residues. V lost 5 bases and J lost 2, with 12 bases in between. Germline V gene sequence: CDR1 LNHDA, CDR2 SQIVND (reference sequence).